These 10 T cell receptor beta chains came from one sample sequenced in a study of blood T cell repertoires in COVID-19. Only in-frame clones appear in the TCRdb table, and some are missing; sequencing was by immunoSEQ multiplex PCR. The table has roughly 150,000 clones, 85% seen once. Sequencing was done on a sample of peripheral blood. All receptors come from a woman older than 75 with COVID-19, enrolled during active disease.

The gene calls are TRBV12-3 or TRBV12-4 and TRBJ2-1; maybe TRBD2 (6 bases). V shed 0 bases and J shed 14 bases, with 14 bases lying between them. The CDR3 runs 13 residues. The CDR3 bases are TGTGCCAGCAGTTTAGCGCTGGGCGGGAAGGAGTTCTTC. It specifies CASSLALGGKEFF.

This chain links TRBV7-8 with TRBJ2-2; D call uncertain. Germline loops: CDR1 SGHVS, CDR2 FQNEAQ. V was shortened by 2 bases and J by 0 bases, with 4 bases between the two germline ends. The CDR3 consists of 14 residues. DNA of the CDR3: TGTGCCAGCAGCTTAACTCCGAACACCGGGGAGCTGTTTTTT. Amino acids: CASSLTPNTGELFF.

This clone appeared a single time. The chain combines TRBV10-3 with TRBJ2-2, with 11 bases identical to TRBD2. This CDR3 contains 17 residues. V lost 3 bases, J lost 8 bases, and 11 bases stayed unmatched. CDR1 and CDR2 from the germline V gene are ENHRY and SYGVKD. In DNA form, the CDR3 reads TGTGCCATCAGTGACTCCCGCCTGACTAGCGGGATGGGGGAGCTGTTTTTT. Its translation: CAISDSRLTSGMGELFF.

V is TRBV12-3 or TRBV12-4 and J is TRBJ1-1; 7 nucleotides match TRBD1. The CDR3 is made up of 13 amino acids. Trimming at V came to 5 bases and at J to 4 bases, leaving 4 bases not matched to a gene. Written as DNA, the CDR3 is TGTGCCAGCAGTACCACAGGGGCCACTGAAGCTTTCTTT. This codes for CASSTTGATEAFF.

The V call is TRBV5-1, the J call TRBJ1-1; the D is unclear. Germline loops: CDR1 SGHRS, CDR2 YFSETQ. The CDR3 has 13 amino acids. V shed 4 bases and J shed 4 bases, with 11 bases lying between them. The CDR3 protein is CASSPDTGTEAFF. The DNA for the CDR3 is TGCGCCAGCAGCCCCGATACGGGCACTGAAGCTTTCTTT.

The chain carries TRBV29-1 and TRBJ2-3; 8 bases align to TRBD2. J was trimmed by 0 bases and V by 7 bases; bases with no gene match: 9. This CDR3 contains 15 residues. Germline CDR1 SQVTM, CDR2 ANQGSEA. The CDR3 nucleotides are TGCAGCGCCACGGCGGGGACTAGTAGCACAGATACGCAGTATTTT. Protein sequence: CSATAGTSSTDTQYF.

The rearrangement links TRBV15 to TRBJ2-3, with a possible D match to TRBD2 (6 bases). V lost 1 base to trimming and J lost 4 bases, with 9 bases between them. Germline CDR1 LNHNV, CDR2 YYDKDF (reference sequence). CDR3 length equals 14 residues. In DNA form, the CDR3 reads TGTGCCACCAGCAGAGTTGCGGGGTCAGATACGCAGTATTTT. It encodes CATSRVAGSDTQYF.

The CDR3 DNA sequence: TGTGCCAGCAGTGAGCAGGGGTTAGGGCCCCAGCATTTT. Protein sequence: CASSEQGLGPQHF. The chain couples TRBV6-4 to TRBJ1-5; possible D gene TRBD1, 6 bases. The CDR3 is 13 amino acids. V lost 3 bases, J lost 9 bases, and 12 bases lay in between. CDR1 is MRHNA and CDR2 is SNTAGT in the germline V gene.

The chain recombines TRBV3-1 (or the pseudogene TRBV3-2) with TRBJ1-3; D is uncertain. CDR3 length: 16 residues. Germline lookup yields CDR1 LGHDT and CDR2 YNNKEL (reference sequence). V dropped 4 bases and J dropped 0 bases, with 13 bases sitting between them. This CDR3 is CASSPPTINSGNTIYF. DNA for the CDR3: TGTGCCAGCAGCCCCCCAACTATTAACTCTGGAAACACCATATATTTT.

This clone has only one observation. CDR3 region: CASSLGSSNIQYF. The CDR3 DNA follows: TGTGCCAGCAGCCTCGGGTCTTCAAACATTCAGTACTTC. The chain carries TRBV7-9 and TRBJ2-4; the D is unclear. The germline V gene encodes CDR1 SEHNR and CDR2 FQNEAQ (reference sequence). V shed 5 bases and J shed 6 bases, with 11 bases lying between them. The CDR3 is 13 amino acids.